The present TCR beta chain was sequenced within a study of blood T cell repertoires in COVID-19. Study-wide context: The United States, Italy and Spain provided the acute and convalescent COVID-19 samples.

The CDR3 has 11 residues. Trimming stripped 8 bases from V and 8 bases from J, with 12 bases between. Germline CDR1 reads SNHLY; CDR2 reads FYNNEI. The table came from immunoSEQ multiplex PCR; TCRdb's copy has only in-frame clones and leaves some out. The sample has approximately 210,000 clones, 81% seen once. Sequencing was carried out using PBMCs or T cells enriched from blood (not recorded which). The receptor was isolated from a woman between 50 and 59 years old with acute COVID-19. The V call is TRBV2, the J call TRBJ1-1; tentatively, D is TRBD1 (6 bases). CDR3 sequence: CASQTTGEAFF. The CDR3 DNA follows: TGTGCCAGCCAAACAACAGGGGAAGCTTTCTTT.